This entry concerns a single T cell receptor beta chain. V was pared by 8 bases and J by 8 bases, with 12 bases between. From germline, CDR1 is SNHLY and CDR2 FYNNEI. This CDR3 region has 11 residues. This sample is part of a study of long-term antiretroviral therapy in people with HIV. A v3.0 immunoSEQ assay was performed at survey level. The protocol was immunoSEQ multiplex PCR, while the TCRdb copy is restricted to in-frame clones and leaves out a portion. Of roughly 45,000 clones listed, around four fifths were seen once; the top ten hold around 3.2%. This TCR was recovered from a woman aged 18-29 years with HIV. The specimen comprised unsorted PBMCs, sampled 0.8 years after starting antiretroviral therapy. The gene calls are TRBV2 and TRBJ1-2, with unresolved D. CDR3 loop: CASGISPGYTF. The CDR3 DNA reads TGTGCCAGCGGAATATCGCCCGGCTACACCTTC.